This T cell receptor beta chain was captured in a study of blood T cell repertoires in COVID-19. Study in general: Acute and convalescent COVID-19 samples came from the United States, Italy and Spain. T cells, B-cell-depleted T cells, or PBMCs provided the cDNA or gDNA that served as material.

This clone was observed a few times. Authors' methods: By means of reference gene primer amplification, nucleated cell counts were estimated. Libraries were prepared by immunoSEQ multiplex PCR; TCRdb keeps only in-frame clonotypes and omits some of them. That table furnishes V, J and clone size, whereas the DNA furnished D and trimming. The data show 150,000 to 190,000 clones, roughly 80% seen once. CDR1 is MGHRA and CDR2 is YSYEKL in the germline V gene. The CDR3 sequence is 14 residues long. V shed 0 bases and J 10 bases; nucleotides not matched to a gene: 0. The V call is TRBV4-1, the J call TRBJ2-1; 13 bases fit TRBD2. The sequencing input was peripheral blood. The clonotype originates from a man aged 60 to 75 with acute or convalescent COVID-19. CDR3 sequence: CASSQEGLAGEQFF. The CDR3 DNA reads TGCGCCAGCAGCCAAGAGGGACTAGCGGGAGAGCAGTTCTTC.